This T cell receptor (beta chain) originates from a study of OX40 agonist ivuxolimab in advanced cancers. The germline V gene has CDR1 SNHLY and CDR2 FYNNEI. The CDR3 length is 14 residues. V lost 7 bases and J 0 bases, leaving 11 bases between the germline ends. The data were produced by immunoSEQ multiplex PCR, yet TCRdb's version contains in-frame clones alone and is incomplete. The data show 53,000 or so clones, roughly 80% seen once. The specimen was CD4+ or CD8+ T cells sorted from blood, collected in a trial of the OX40 agonist ivuxolimab. This chain connects TRBV2 to TRBJ2-3, with D unclear. The clonotype comes from an adult with an advanced solid tumor such as melanoma, head and neck, liver or kidney cancer. CDR3 sequence: CASIRLGSTDTQYF. DNA of the CDR3: TGTGCCAGCATCCGCTTAGGGAGCACAGATACGCAGTATTTT.